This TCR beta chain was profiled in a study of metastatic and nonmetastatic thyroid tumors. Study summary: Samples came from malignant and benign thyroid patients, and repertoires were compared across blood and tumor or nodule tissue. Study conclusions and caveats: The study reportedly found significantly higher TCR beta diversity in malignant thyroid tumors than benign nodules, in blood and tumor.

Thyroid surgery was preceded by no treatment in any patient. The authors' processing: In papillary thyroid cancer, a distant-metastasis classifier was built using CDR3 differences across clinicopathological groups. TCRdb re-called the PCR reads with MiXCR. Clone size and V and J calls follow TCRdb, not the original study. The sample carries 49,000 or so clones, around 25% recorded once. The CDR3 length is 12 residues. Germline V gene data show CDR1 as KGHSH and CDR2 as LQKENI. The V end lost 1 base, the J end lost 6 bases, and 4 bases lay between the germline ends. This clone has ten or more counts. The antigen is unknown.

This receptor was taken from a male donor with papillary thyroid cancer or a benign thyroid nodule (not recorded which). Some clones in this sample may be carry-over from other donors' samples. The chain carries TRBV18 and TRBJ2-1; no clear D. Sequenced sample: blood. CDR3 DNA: TGTGCCAGCTCACCACTAGCCAATGAGCAGTTCTTC. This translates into CASSPLANEQFF.